This T cell receptor beta chain was observed in a study of CD8 T cells in Susac syndrome. This CDR3 has 12 residues. The ends were cut back, 7 bases at V and 5 bases at J, with 12 bases in the middle. In germline, CDR1 is ENHRY, CDR2 SYGVKD. RNA totalling 0.5 to 1 ug underwent reverse transcription with random hexamers. Using its own MiXCR run on the immunoSEQ multiplex PCR reads, TCRdb lists one record per CDR3 protein. The sample includes some 200,000 distinct CDR3 sequences, roughly nine tenths of them seen just once. The TCR was taken from a human donor with Susac syndrome. Sequenced material: CD4+ T cells from PBMCs. V and J are TRBV10-3 and TRBJ2-7; D is possibly TRBD2 (7 bases). CDR3 sequence: CAIMGGQHEQYF. CDR3 coding DNA: TGTGCCATCATGGGGGGGCAACACGAGCAGTACTTC.